What follows are 9 T cell receptor beta chains derived from one specimen sequenced in a study of T cells after somatic rescue of genetic block. TCRdb's copy holds only in-frame clones and misses some; the assay was immunoSEQ multiplex PCR. The sample consists of around 70,000 clones, 85% to 95% of them appearing once. Sequenced input: peripheral blood mononuclear cells (PBMCs). These receptors all stem from a man in his forties or fifties.

The chain combines TRBV5-1 with TRBJ1-5; D is unresolved. V shed 4 bases and J shed 4 bases, with 9 bases lying between them. CDR3 size: 13 residues. CDR1 and CDR2 (germline): SGHRS, YFSETQ. CDR3 nucleotide sequence: TGCGCCAGCAGCCAAGACACGAATCAGCCCCAGCATTTT. It codes for CASSQDTNQPQHF. The full variable domain, with the rest looked up from reference TRBV5-1 and TRBJ1-5, is KAGVTQTPRYLIKTRGQQVTLSCSPISGHRSVSWYQQTPGQGLQFLFEYFSETQRNKGNFPGRFSGRQFSNSRSEMNVSTLELGDSALYLCASSQDTNQPQHFGDGTRLSIL.

The count of this clone is one. CDR3 sequence: CASSSETPGYGYTF. In DNA, the CDR3 is TGCGCCAGCAGCTCCGAGACCCCGGGGTATGGCTACACCTTC. The rearrangement uses TRBV5-1 and TRBJ1-2; D ambiguous. V lost 3 bases and J 5 bases, leaving 14 bases between the germline ends. The length of the CDR3 is 14 residues. The germline gives CDR1 SGHRS, CDR2 YFSETQ.

This sequence joins TRBV4-1 and TRBJ2-2, with TRBD2 as a possible D gene (5 bases). The CDR3 length is 14 residues. Germline V lookup: CDR1 MGHRA, CDR2 YSYEKL. V was cut by 1 base and J by 6 bases, with 9 bases left in between. The CDR3 reads CASSQVRGPGELFF. The CDR3 nucleotides are TGCGCCAGCAGCCAAGTCAGAGGGCCCGGGGAGCTGTTTTTT.

The V gene is TRBV5-1, the J gene TRBJ2-1, with D unclear. The germline V gene has CDR1 SGHRS and CDR2 YFSETQ. Trimming took off 0 bases at V and 8 bases at J, with 15 bases between the two ends. The CDR3 extends over 15 amino acids. The CDR3 loop is CASSLEWARGYEQFF. CDR3 bases: TGCGCCAGCAGCTTGGAGTGGGCCCGAGGTTATGAGCAGTTCTTC.

The rearrangement joins TRBV5-1 to TRBJ2-5; D not resolved. CDR1 and CDR2 (germline): SGHRS, YFSETQ. V was cut by 0 bases and J by 1 base, with 7 bases left in between. The CDR3 spans 14 residues. CDR3 loop: CASSLVQAQETQYF. The CDR3 DNA is TGCGCCAGCAGCTTGGTCCAGGCCCAAGAGACCCAGTACTTC.

V gene TRBV18 combines with J gene TRBJ2-3, with a possible D match to TRBD1 (5 bases). V dropped 6 bases and J dropped 8 bases, with 24 bases sitting between them. Germline V CDR1 and CDR2: KGHSH, LQKENI. This CDR3 is built from 16 residues. The CDR3 here is CASSPDSGWGMSTQYF. CDR3 DNA sequence: TGTGCCAGCTCCCCCGATTCCGGCTGGGGCATGAGTACGCAGTATTTT.

The chain combines TRBV6-5 with TRBJ2-7; D gene uncertain. The germline V and J ends were trimmed by 5 bases and 5 bases, with 13 bases remaining between them. Germline V gene lookup returns CDR1 MNHEY and CDR2 SVGAGI. The CDR3 sequence is 13 residues long. DNA of the CDR3: TGTGCCAGCAGTGAAGGTAGGGCTGACGAGCAGTACTTC. Translation gives CASSEGRADEQYF.

The rearrangement uses TRBV19 and TRBJ2-4, with D possibly TRBD1 on 6 matching bases. Germline-derived CDR1 and CDR2 are LNHDA and SQIVND (reference sequence). The CDR3 covers 16 residues. Trimming took 5 bases from V and 8 from J, leaving 22 bases between them. CDR3 coding DNA: TGTGCCAGTAGTTGGCCTGGGGACACCCCCTGGGACATTCAGTACTTC. Translated: CASSWPGDTPWDIQYF.

The rearrangement joins TRBV5-6 to TRBJ2-2; weak D call: TRBD1 (6 bases). This CDR3 has 16 residues. V dropped 3 bases and J dropped 0 bases, with 12 bases sitting between them. Germline V gene data show CDR1 as SGHDT and CDR2 as YYEEEE. The CDR3 bases are TGTGCCAGCAGCTACCGACAGGTCGCGAACACCGGGGAGCTGTTTTTT. Translated, it gives CASSYRQVANTGELFF.